Following are 26 T cell receptor beta chains from one sample sequenced in a study of OX40 agonist ivuxolimab in advanced cancers. Here immunoSEQ multiplex PCR was the method, and the copy in TCRdb shows in-frame clones only, minus some. The data hold 60,000 to 70,000 clones, with 75% to 90% observed a single time. The sample in question was CD4+ or CD8+ T cells sorted from blood, obtained in a trial of the OX40 agonist ivuxolimab. These receptors originate from an adult with an advanced solid tumor such as melanoma, head and neck, liver or kidney cancer.

This rearrangement joins TRBV27 to TRBJ2-5; 10 positions agree with TRBD1. The CDR3 extends over 16 amino acids. Germline values: CDR1 MNHEY, CDR2 SMNVEV (reference sequence). The ends lost 5 bases at V and 5 bases at J; junction bases unmatched: 11. CDR3 in DNA: TGTGCCAGCAGTCTCTCACCGGGACAGGGGTTGGAGACCCAGTACTTC. It encodes CASSLSPGQGLETQYF.

The V call is TRBV19, the J call TRBJ2-7; D may be TRBD1 (5 bases). CDR1 is LNHDA, CDR2 SQIVND, per germline (reference sequence). This CDR3 is 14 amino acids long. Trimming left V 4 bases short and J 3 bases short, with 13 bases between. The CDR3 reads CASSNLRAGYEQYF. The DNA of the CDR3 is TGTGCCAGTAGTAACCTCAGGGCAGGCTACGAGCAGTACTTC.

The CDR3 loop is CASSSGQGVGQPQHF. The CDR3 coding sequence is TGTGCCAGCAGTAGCGGACAGGGTGTAGGACAGCCCCAGCATTTT. The chain carries TRBV6-5 and TRBJ1-5; 8 bases are a match to TRBD1. Germline V gene data show CDR1 as MNHEY and CDR2 as SVGAGI. V was clipped by 5 bases and J by 7 bases; unmatched bases: 10. The CDR3 consists of 15 residues.

The V call is TRBV5-1, the J call TRBJ1-2; D uncertain. V dropped 2 bases and J dropped 3 bases, with 8 bases sitting between them. The germline gives CDR1 SGHRS, CDR2 YFSETQ. The CDR3 totals 13 residues. The chain's CDR3 is CASSFDGYYGYTF. The DNA for the CDR3 is TGCGCCAGCAGCTTCGATGGGTACTATGGCTACACCTTC.

J is TRBJ1-2 and V is TRBV6-5; no reliable D call. CDR3 length: 15 residues. Deletions cut 2 bases from V and 2 bases from J, with 12 bases between. Germline V gene sequence: CDR1 MNHEY, CDR2 SVGAGI. CDR3 sequence: CASSYVGMGNYGYTF. CDR3 sequence (DNA): TGTGCCAGCAGTTACGTAGGGATGGGGAACTATGGCTACACCTTC.

The rearrangement uses TRBV5-4 and TRBJ2-5, with 9 bases identical to TRBD1. The germline CDR1 and CDR2 sequences are SGHNT and YYREEE (reference sequence). The CDR3 has 14 residues. V shed 5 bases and J 5 bases; nucleotides not matched to a gene: 7. CDR3 DNA: TGTGCCAGCAGAGGGACAGGGTTAAGGGAGACCCAGTACTTC. It specifies CASRGTGLRETQYF.

The chain joins TRBV27 to TRBJ2-7; 13 nucleotides line up with TRBD2. The CDR3 is 16 amino acids. J lost 2 bases, V lost 7 bases, and 8 bases had no gene match. The germline gives CDR1 MNHEY, CDR2 SMNVEV (reference sequence). In nucleotides, the CDR3 is TGTGCCAGCACCAAACTAGCGGGAGGGCCCGCCTACGAGCAGTACTTC. Translated, it gives CASTKLAGGPAYEQYF.

The rearrangement uses TRBV28 and TRBJ2-7; 9 bases align to TRBD2. This CDR3 spans 15 amino acids. Germline-derived CDR1 and CDR2 are MDHEN and SYDVKM. V trimming: 3 bases; J trimming: 3 bases; junction bases outside the gene matches: 6. The CDR3 nucleotides read TGTGCCAGCAGTTTCCGCGGGAGGGCCGACTACGAGCAGTACTTC. This encodes CASSFRGRADYEQYF. The full variable domain, rest sourced from reference TRBV28 and TRBJ2-7, is DVKVTQSSRYLVKRTGEKVFLECVQDMDHENMFWYRQDPGLGLRLIYFSYDVKMKEKGDIPEGYSVSREKKERFSLILESASTNQTSMYLCASSFRGRADYEQYFGPGTRLTVT.

This clone was counted only a few times. The chain carries TRBV30 and TRBJ1-4; 9 bases agree with TRBD1. The CDR3 has 15 amino acids. Germline-derived CDR1 and CDR2 are GTSNPN and SVGIG (reference sequence). V shed 3 bases and J 5 bases; nucleotides not matched to a gene: 7. The CDR3 here is CAWSLQGALNEKLFF. CDR3 in DNA: TGTGCCTGGAGCCTACAGGGGGCGTTGAATGAAAAACTGTTTTTT.

This chain uses TRBV9 with TRBJ2-7; TRBD1 might be the D (6 bases). CDR3 length equals 14 residues. Germline V lookup: CDR1 SGDLS, CDR2 YYNGEE. V was trimmed by 4 bases and J by 3 bases, leaving 14 bases between them. Here the CDR3 reads CASSTTPGDYEQYF. CDR3 nucleotide sequence: TGTGCCAGCAGCACAACCCCAGGGGACTACGAGCAGTACTTC.

V and J are TRBV13 and TRBJ2-7; 7 bases are shared with TRBD2. The CDR3 is 13 residues long. From germline, CDR1 is PRHDT and CDR2 FYEKMQ (reference sequence). V shed 4 bases and J 5 bases; nucleotides not matched to a gene: 5. The DNA of the CDR3 is TGTGCCAGCAGCTCCGCGGGAGTCCACGAGCAGTACTTC. Translated, it gives CASSSAGVHEQYF.

This clone has just a few counts. The CDR3 spells CATSTKTGSNQPQHF. CDR3 sequence (DNA): TGTGCCACCAGCACGAAGACAGGAAGCAATCAGCCCCAGCATTTT. The chain has TRBV15 and TRBJ1-5; a possible D gene is TRBD1 (6 bases). The CDR3 loop spans 15 amino acids. Germline CDR1 is LNHNV and CDR2 is YYDKDF (reference sequence). With 4 bases removed from V and 1 base from J, the gap between germline ends came to 11 bases.

The J gene is TRBJ2-7, the V gene TRBV27; no clear D gene. Trimming left V 6 bases short and J 0 bases short, with 15 bases between. Germline CDR1 MNHEY, CDR2 SMNVEV (reference sequence). This CDR3 is built from 15 residues. The CDR3 is CASRHPASVSYEQYF. As DNA, the CDR3 is TGTGCCAGCAGGCACCCGGCAAGTGTCTCCTACGAGCAGTACTTC.

The V gene is TRBV2, the J gene TRBJ1-1; 9 positions agree with TRBD1. V shed 6 bases, J shed 1 base, and the junction held 3 bases outside the gene matches. The CDR3 covers 14 residues. Germline V gene lookup returns CDR1 SNHLY and CDR2 FYNNEI. The CDR3 bases are TGTGCCAGCAGAGGGACAGGGCGGAACACTGAAGCTTTCTTT. This gives the protein CASRGTGRNTEAFF.

The chain employs TRBV18 and TRBJ2-2, with TRBD2 matching over 9 bases. V was clipped by 3 bases and J by 3 bases; unmatched bases: 8. Germline loops: CDR1 KGHSH, CDR2 LQKENI. The CDR3 has 17 amino acids. CDR3: CASSPQAGGLDTGELFF. The CDR3 nucleotides are TGTGCCAGCTCACCCCAAGCGGGAGGTCTGGACACCGGGGAGCTGTTTTTT.

V gene TRBV11-2 combines with J gene TRBJ2-7, with 14 bases matching TRBD2. Germline CDR1 SGHAT, CDR2 FQNNGV. The V gene end was trimmed by 5 bases and the J gene end by 3 bases; junction bases not matched to a gene: 12. The CDR3 runs to 18 residues. The DNA of the CDR3 is TGTGCCAGCAGCCAAGAGTCGGTGACTAGCGGGGGGGGCTACGAGCAGTACTTC. It translates to CASSQESVTSGGGYEQYF.

In this sample, this clone turned up once. This sequence joins TRBV27 and TRBJ1-1; no clear D gene. This CDR3 has 13 residues. In germline, CDR1 is MNHEY, CDR2 SMNVEV (reference sequence). Trimming pared 6 bases from V and 5 bases from J, leaving 13 bases between. CDR3 nucleotide sequence: TGTGCCAGCAGGGCAGGTGACATTACTGAAGCTTTCTTT. The encoded protein is CASRAGDITEAFF.

The sample holds one count of this clone. The rearrangement links TRBV5-4 to TRBJ1-1; TRBD1 is a possible D gene (5 bases). Germline-derived CDR1 and CDR2 are SGHNT and YYREEE (reference sequence). CDR3 size: 14 residues. V shed 1 base and J shed 4 bases, with 11 bases lying between them. CDR3 in amino acids: CASSLQGLGTEAFF. For the CDR3, the DNA is TGTGCCAGCAGCTTGCAGGGCCTGGGCACTGAAGCTTTCTTT.

The chain combines TRBV11-2 with TRBJ2-4; 9 bases align to TRBD2. After removal of 5 bases from V and 7 bases from J, the junction contained 6 bases not matched to a gene. The CDR3 covers 14 residues. CDR1 and CDR2 from the germline V gene are SGHAT and FQNNGV. CDR3 nucleotide sequence: TGTGCCAGCAGCCCCCCGCGGGGGGGTAACATTCAGTACTTC. Amino acids: CASSPPRGGNIQYF.

The chain joins TRBV27 to TRBJ2-1; D may correspond to TRBD1 or TRBD2 (5 bases each). The CDR3 length is 15 residues. The V end lost 5 bases, the J end lost 6 bases, and 17 bases lay between the germline ends. The V gene's germline CDR1 is MNHEY and CDR2 SMNVEV (reference sequence). The CDR3 region has the DNA TGTGCCAGCAGTCTCACGGGGACCTTCATCAATGAGCAGTTCTTC. As protein: CASSLTGTFINEQFF.

This rearrangement joins TRBV29-1 to TRBJ2-1; perhaps D is TRBD1 or TRBD2 (5 bases each). Trimming removed 3 bases from V and 4 bases from J, with 16 bases in between. The CDR3 is 15 residues long. CDR1 SQVTM and CDR2 ANQGSEA come from the germline V gene. This CDR3 reads CSVERGSPRYNEQFF. The CDR3 DNA reads as TGCAGCGTTGAGAGGGGCAGCCCCAGATACAATGAGCAGTTCTTC.

This chain links TRBV5-1 with TRBJ1-6, with D uncertain. V was pared by 0 bases and J by 8 bases, with 12 bases between. The CDR3 consists of 15 residues. The V gene's germline CDR1 is SGHRS and CDR2 YFSETQ. The CDR3 protein is CASSLVKGLDSPLHF. CDR3 DNA sequence: TGCGCCAGCAGCTTGGTAAAAGGGTTGGATTCACCCCTCCACTTT.

The chain recombines TRBV27 with TRBJ2-1; D unclear. V dropped 6 bases and J dropped 2 bases, with 8 bases sitting between them. CDR3 length: 13 residues. Per the germline V gene, CDR1 is MNHEY and CDR2 is SMNVEV (reference sequence). The CDR3 DNA reads TGTGCCAGCAGCTGGCCTCCCTACAATGAGCAGTTCTTC. This encodes CASSWPPYNEQFF.

The chain uses TRBV4-2 and TRBJ2-7, with D perhaps matching TRBD1 (7 bases). The CDR3 contains 15 residues. Germline V CDR1 and CDR2: LGHNA, YNFKEQ. Trimming stripped 0 bases from V and 3 bases from J, with 12 bases between. CDR3 amino acids: CASSQEAGGFYEQYF. Here the CDR3 DNA reads TGTGCCAGCAGCCAAGAAGCAGGGGGGTTCTACGAGCAGTACTTC.

The J gene is TRBJ1-6, the V gene TRBV7-6; 7 bases agree with TRBD1. The CDR3 has 15 residues. The V gene's germline CDR1 is SGHVS and CDR2 FNYEAQ. Germline trimming cut 4 bases from V and 14 bases from J; bases unmatched to any gene: 14. CDR3 region: CASSSAGQSLKTLHF. As DNA, the CDR3 is TGTGCCAGCAGCTCCGCGGGACAGAGCTTAAAGACCCTCCACTTT.

The chain recombines TRBV6-6 with TRBJ2-3; TRBD2 agrees at 10 bases. V gave up 6 bases and J gave up 5 bases; unmatched junction bases: 8. CDR1 and CDR2 (germline): MNHNY, SVGAGI (reference sequence). The CDR3 loop spans 15 amino acids. DNA of the CDR3: TGTGCCAGCAGCACCGGACTAGCGGTGGAAGATACGCAGTATTTT. This gives the protein CASSTGLAVEDTQYF.